The next 10 T cell receptor beta chains were all read from a single sample in a study of vaccination and CD4 T cells after COVID-19. The Oncomine TCR Beta short-read assay generated sequence data from the DNA of cultured CD4+ T cells. From the PCR reads, TCRdb called clonotypes with MiXCR, one entry per CDR3 protein. The repertoire holds over 20,000 distinct CDR3 sequences, with roughly 52% as singletons. The treatment: approximately nine-day PBMC culture with coronavirus spike peptide pools or control peptides (ViraFEST assay). For these TCRs, the target antigens are not known. The sample taken for sequencing was CD4+ T cells from blood, cultured in vitro. The origin of the receptors is a human donor who had recovered from COVID-19.

This CDR3 reads CASSYRQGTGELFF. The CDR3, as DNA: TGTGCCAGCAGCTACAGACAGGGCACCGGGGAGCTGTTTTTT. The chain joins TRBV3-1 to TRBJ2-2, with 7 positions matching TRBD1. Germline V gives CDR1 LGHDT, CDR2 YNNKEL (reference sequence). V lost 5 bases and J lost 4; bases outside the gene matches: 4. This CDR3 spans 14 amino acids. Using reference TRBV3-1 and TRBJ2-2 for the parts outside the CDR3, the full variable domain is DTAVSQTPKYLVTQMGNDKSIKCEQNLGHDTMYWYKQDSKKFLKIMFSYNNKELIINETVPNRFSPKSPDKAHLNLHINSLELGDSAVYFCASSYRQGTGELFFGEGSRLTVL.

This rearrangement joins TRBV28 to TRBJ2-3; 7 nucleotides line up with TRBD2. Germline CDR1 is MDHEN and CDR2 is SYDVKM. With V trimmed by 2 bases and J by 0 bases, 2 bases remained unmatched. There are 15 residues in the CDR3. For the CDR3, the DNA is TGTGCCAGCAGTTTAGCGGGAGTCAGCACAGATACGCAGTATTTT. It specifies CASSLAGVSTDTQYF.

V and J are TRBV4-1 and TRBJ1-5; no clear D gene. Germline CDR1 is MGHRA and CDR2 is YSYEKL. There are 16 residues in the CDR3. Trimming took off 2 bases at V and 7 bases at J, with 18 bases between the two ends. The CDR3 nucleotides read TGCGCCAGCAGCCAAATCCCGGGGTTGGGAATCCAGCCCCAGCATTTT. It codes for CASSQIPGLGIQPQHF.

This chain uses TRBV27 with TRBJ2-3; the match to TRBD2 covers 10 bases. Germline CDR1 MNHEY, CDR2 SMNVEV (reference sequence). J was trimmed by 6 bases and V by 5 bases; bases with no gene match: 17. CDR3 length: 18 amino acids. The CDR3 loop is CASSRKGGASGRSDTQYF. The CDR3 nucleotides read TGTGCCAGCAGTCGGAAGGGCGGGGCTAGCGGGAGATCGGATACGCAGTATTTT.

The V call is TRBV11-2, the J call TRBJ2-3, with 9 bases that match TRBD1. This CDR3 contains 17 residues. J lost 5 bases, V lost 5 bases, and 14 bases had no gene match. CDR1 and CDR2 (germline): SGHAT, FQNNGV. The CDR3 DNA reads TGTGCCAGCAGCGCGAACACAGGGGGCGCGATGGGAGATACGCAGTATTTT. The encoded protein is CASSANTGGAMGDTQYF.

The CDR3 DNA is TGTGCCAGCAGTTACCATGCCCCCACAAGCACTGAAGCTTTCTTT. Amino acid sequence: CASSYHAPTSTEAFF. The rearrangement joins TRBV12-3 or TRBV12-4 to TRBJ1-1; no reliable D call. The CDR3 covers 15 residues. The V gene lost 4 bases and the J gene lost 4 bases, with 16 bases spanning the gap.

The chain links TRBV2 to TRBJ2-1; TRBD1 matches at 9 bases. The V gene end was trimmed by 0 bases and the J gene end by 9 bases; junction bases not matched to a gene: 18. This CDR3 comprises 19 residues. The germline V gene encodes CDR1 SNHLY and CDR2 FYNNEI. The DNA for the CDR3 is TGTGCCAGCAGTGAAGCGTGGGGGGCCGGGGACAGGGTATCTGGTGAGCAGTTCTTC. Translation gives CASSEAWGAGDRVSGEQFF.

The chain employs TRBV7-9 and TRBJ2-2; possible D gene TRBD1, 5 bases. This CDR3 has 15 amino acids. CDR1 is SEHNR and CDR2 is FQNEAQ in the germline V gene (reference sequence). V shed 0 bases and J shed 5 bases, with 10 bases lying between them. For the CDR3, the DNA is TGTGCCAGCAGCTTAGCGCTGACAGAAACCGGGGAGCTGTTTTTT. Amino acids: CASSLALTETGELFF.

V usage is TRBV24-1 and J usage is TRBJ2-5; D is unresolved. Trimming cost V 3 bases and J 4 bases, with 8 bases left between them. CDR3 length equals 13 residues. Germline V gene lookup returns CDR1 KGHDR and CDR2 SFDVKD. The CDR3 loop reads CATSDPTAETQYF. In DNA form, the CDR3 reads TGTGCCACCAGTGATCCCACGGCAGAGACCCAGTACTTC.

This chain links TRBV12-3 or TRBV12-4 with TRBJ2-3; 10 bases agree with TRBD2. CDR3 length: 16 residues. V lost 6 bases and J lost 2; bases outside the gene matches: 8. The CDR3 protein is CASRPHGTSDTDTQYF. In DNA, the CDR3 is TGTGCCAGCAGACCTCACGGGACTAGCGACACAGATACGCAGTATTTT.